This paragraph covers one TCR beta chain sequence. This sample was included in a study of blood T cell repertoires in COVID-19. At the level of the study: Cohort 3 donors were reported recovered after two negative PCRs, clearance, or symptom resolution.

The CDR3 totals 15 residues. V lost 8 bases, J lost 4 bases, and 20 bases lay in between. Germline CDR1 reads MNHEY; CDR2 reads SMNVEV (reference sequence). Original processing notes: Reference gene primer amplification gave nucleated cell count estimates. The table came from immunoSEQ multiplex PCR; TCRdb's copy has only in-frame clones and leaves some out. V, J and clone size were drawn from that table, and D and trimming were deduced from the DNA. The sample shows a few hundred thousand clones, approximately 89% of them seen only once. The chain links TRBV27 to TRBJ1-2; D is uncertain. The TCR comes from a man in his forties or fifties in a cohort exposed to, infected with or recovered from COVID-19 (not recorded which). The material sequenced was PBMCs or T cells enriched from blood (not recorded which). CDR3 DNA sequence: TGTGCCAGCCGGATAGATACGGGTTTCCGCTATGGCTACACCTTC. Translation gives CASRIDTGFRYGYTF.